Following are 25 T cell receptor beta chains from one sample sequenced in a study of Ad26.COV2.S vaccination and SARS-CoV-2 variants. Method: immunoSEQ multiplex PCR; TCRdb's copy keeps in-frame clones and lacks some. The sample lists hundreds of thousands of clones, roughly nine tenths occurring once. This specimen was peripheral blood, taken after recovery from COVID-19. The receptors come from a human donor who had recovered from COVID-19.

The rearrangement joins TRBV5-1 to TRBJ1-2, with D maybe TRBD1 (6 bases). The CDR3 covers 15 residues. Germline values: CDR1 SGHRS, CDR2 YFSETQ. V was cut by 0 bases and J by 2 bases, with 11 bases left in between. In DNA form, the CDR3 reads TGCGCCAGCAGCTTGGAGGGCCAGGGGAACTATGGCTACACCTTC. Its protein product is CASSLEGQGNYGYTF.

The chain combines TRBV3-1 (or the pseudogene TRBV3-2) with TRBJ1-6, with a possible D match to TRBD1 (6 bases). Trimming took 3 bases from V and 7 from J, leaving 16 bases between them. Germline lookup yields CDR1 LGHDT and CDR2 YNNKEL (reference sequence). The CDR3 covers 16 residues. The CDR3 DNA reads TGTGCCAGCAGCCAGCAAACCGGGACAAAGAATTCACCCCTCCACTTT. Its translation: CASSQQTGTKNSPLHF.

The chain is built from TRBV15 and TRBJ1-1; D gene ambiguous. This CDR3 contains 15 residues. Germline V lookup: CDR1 LNHNV, CDR2 YYDKDF (reference sequence). The V and J ends lost 0 bases and 0 bases respectively, with 8 bases between them. The CDR3 is CATSRDAGMNTEAFF. CDR3 coding DNA: TGTGCCACCAGCAGAGATGCAGGTATGAACACTGAAGCTTTCTTT.

This chain joins TRBV6-5 and TRBJ2-2, with a weak D call TRBD1 (5 bases). The CDR3 spans 14 residues. Per the germline V gene, CDR1 is MNHEY and CDR2 is SVGAGI. V lost 2 bases and J 7 bases, leaving 11 bases between the germline ends. CDR3 sequence (DNA): TGTGCCAGCAGTTACAAGACAGCCGGCGGGGAGCTGTTTTTT. Amino acid sequence: CASSYKTAGGELFF.

This chain uses TRBV5-1 with TRBJ2-6; TRBD1 might be the D (6 bases). Germline V gene data show CDR1 as SGHRS and CDR2 as YFSETQ. V lost 3 bases, J lost 2 bases, and 9 bases lay in between. The CDR3 is made up of 15 amino acids. CDR3 sequence (DNA): TGCGCCAGCAGCTCACAGGGAACTGGGGCCAACGTCCTGACTTTC. Its protein is CASSSQGTGANVLTF.

The chain couples TRBV7-9 to TRBJ2-3; no clear D gene. CDR1 is SEHNR, CDR2 FQNEAQ, per germline (reference sequence). The CDR3 is 15 residues long. Trimming left V 1 base short and J 2 bases short, with 10 bases between. CDR3 loop: CASSLEVRNTDTQYF. Written as DNA, the CDR3 is TGTGCCAGCAGCTTAGAGGTCCGGAACACAGATACGCAGTATTTT.

The chain has TRBV7-8 and TRBJ2-7; 10 bases match TRBD1. Germline CDR1 SGHVS, CDR2 FQNEAQ. Trimming at V came to 2 bases and at J to 4 bases, leaving 5 bases not matched to a gene. The CDR3 length is 15 residues. Written as DNA, the CDR3 is TGTGCCAGCAGCTTACGCCGGGACAGGGGATACGAGCAGTACTTC. Translating it yields CASSLRRDRGYEQYF.

This chain's CDR3 is CSASNRDSLYEQYF. CDR3 sequence (DNA): TGCAGTGCTAGTAACCGGGACTCCCTCTACGAGCAGTACTTC. The gene calls are TRBV20-1 and TRBJ2-7, with D possibly TRBD2 on 6 matching bases. CDR1 is DFQATT, CDR2 SNEGSKA, per germline (reference sequence). V lost 3 bases, J lost 3 bases, and 15 bases lay in between. This CDR3 is built from 14 residues.

The gene calls are TRBV4-3 and TRBJ2-7; 9 bases agree with TRBD1. CDR3 length: 15 residues. The germline V gene has CDR1 LGHNA and CDR2 YSLEER. V dropped 1 base and J dropped 0; count of bases not matched to a gene: 1. CDR3 protein: CASSQGTGDSYEQYF. CDR3 nucleotide sequence: TGCGCCAGCAGCCAAGGGACAGGGGACTCCTACGAGCAGTACTTC.

The rearrangement joins TRBV9 to TRBJ2-3; perhaps TRBD2 as D (5 bases). CDR1 is SGDLS, CDR2 YYNGEE, per germline. V gave up 0 bases and J gave up 2 bases, with 7 bases separating them. CDR3 length: 14 amino acids. For the CDR3, the DNA is TGTGCCAGCAGCGTAGGAGACTACACAGATACGCAGTATTTT. As protein: CASSVGDYTDTQYF.

The chain links TRBV2 to TRBJ1-2; tentative D call: TRBD1 (5 bases). Deletions cut 6 bases from V and 13 bases from J, with 18 bases between. The CDR3 loop spans 12 amino acids. Per germline, CDR1 SNHLY and CDR2 FYNNEI. Here the CDR3 reads CASRREGQGVTF. As DNA, the CDR3 is TGTGCCAGCAGGAGAGAGGGGCAGGGTGTCACCTTC.

CDR3 nucleotide sequence: TGTGCCAGCAGCTTAAGAGGGGGGGGCACAGATACGCAGTATTTT. This translates into CASSLRGGGTDTQYF. The chain combines TRBV7-9 with TRBJ2-3, with D perhaps TRBD2 (7 bases). Trimming cost V 2 bases and J 1 base, with 10 bases left between them. CDR1 is SEHNR and CDR2 is FQNEAQ in the germline V gene (reference sequence). This CDR3 is built from 15 residues.

This clone is a singleton in its sample. The V call is TRBV7-9, the J call TRBJ1-2; no definite D call. CDR3 length equals 11 residues. Germline V gives CDR1 SEHNR, CDR2 FQNEAQ (reference sequence). Trimming removed 5 bases from V and 8 bases from J, with 9 bases in between. This chain's CDR3 is CASSPEEGYTF. CDR3 in DNA: TGTGCCAGCAGCCCTGAAGAGGGCTACACCTTC. Full variable domain (missing parts from reference TRBV7-9 and TRBJ1-2): DTGVSQNPRHKITKRGQNVTFRCDPISEHNRLYWYRQTLGQGPEFLTYFQNEAQLEKSRLLSDRFSAERPKGSFSTLEIQRTEQGDSAMYLCASSPEEGYTFGSGTRLTVV.

This clone occurred once. The gene calls are TRBV6-5 and TRBJ1-1; no reliable D call. The germline CDR1 and CDR2 sequences are MNHEY and SVGAGI. The germline V and J ends were trimmed by 6 bases and 4 bases, with 15 bases remaining between them. The CDR3 is 14 residues long. CDR3 protein: CASRRTRSGTEAFF. Written as DNA, the CDR3 is TGTGCCAGCAGGCGGACCCGAAGCGGCACTGAAGCTTTCTTT.

The count of this clone is one. The chain carries TRBV5-1 and TRBJ2-1, with D possibly being TRBD1 (6 bases). Germline CDR1 reads SGHRS; CDR2 reads YFSETQ. V lost 5 bases to trimming and J lost 7 bases, with 19 bases between them. The length of the CDR3 is 15 residues. The CDR3, as DNA: TGCGCCAGCAGTCTAGGACAGTATCTGCCAAATGAGCAGTTCTTC. Its protein is CASSLGQYLPNEQFF.

This sequence joins TRBV6-2 or TRBV6-3 and TRBJ1-4, with a tentative D call TRBD1 (5 bases). Trimming cost V 3 bases and J 0 bases, with 20 bases left between them. The CDR3 runs to 19 residues. CDR1 and CDR2 (germline): MNHEY, SVGEGT. The CDR3 loop reads CASSYSSDTTFPTNEKLFF. CDR3 in DNA: TGTGCCAGCAGTTATAGTTCGGACACTACCTTCCCAACTAATGAAAAACTGTTTTTT.

The chain uses TRBV7-8 and TRBJ2-1; D remains unclear. This CDR3 has 12 residues. Trimming took 5 bases from V and 10 from J, leaving 12 bases between them. Germline V lookup: CDR1 SGHVS, CDR2 FQNEAQ. Written as DNA, the CDR3 is TGTGCCAGCAGCCTGGGCCTATCGGAGCAGTTCTTC. Amino acids: CASSLGLSEQFF.

V gene TRBV6-5 combines with J gene TRBJ1-2, with D uncertain. CDR3 size: 11 residues. The V end was cut by 6 bases, the J end by 7 bases, with 9 bases between. CDR1 is MNHEY and CDR2 is SVGAGI in the germline V gene. The CDR3 DNA is TGTGCCAGCAGAAGGCTAAGTGGCTACACCTTC. It specifies CASRRLSGYTF.

The V call is TRBV3-1 (or the pseudogene TRBV3-2), the J call TRBJ2-7; TRBD2 matches 10 bases. This CDR3 comprises 14 residues. Per the germline V gene, CDR1 is LGHDT and CDR2 is YNNKEL (reference sequence). V trimming: 2 bases; J trimming: 3 bases; junction bases outside the gene matches: 1. CDR3 sequence reads: CASSQSSGGYEQYF. CDR3 nucleotides: TGTGCCAGCAGCCAATCTAGCGGGGGCTACGAGCAGTACTTC.

The genes are TRBV7-2 and TRBJ2-1; 13 nucleotides line up with TRBD2. Germline V gene lookup returns CDR1 SGHTA and CDR2 FQGNSA. The CDR3 contains 17 residues. J was trimmed by 8 bases and V by 5 bases; bases with no gene match: 12. This chain's CDR3 is CASSRAPLAGGIDEQFF. In DNA form, the CDR3 reads TGTGCCAGCAGCAGGGCCCCACTAGCGGGGGGGATCGATGAGCAGTTCTTC.

V and J are TRBV10-2 and TRBJ2-4, with D perhaps matching TRBD1 or TRBD2 (5 bases each). V lost 6 bases and J lost 1, with 7 bases in between. Per the germline V gene, CDR1 is WSHSY and CDR2 is SAAADI. This CDR3 is 13 amino acids long. This CDR3 reads CASSREAKNIQYF. DNA of the CDR3: TGCGCCAGCAGCAGGGAGGCCAAAAACATTCAGTACTTC.

This chain links TRBV18 with TRBJ1-4; D perhaps matches TRBD1 (6 bases). V was shortened by 3 bases and J by 4 bases, with 9 bases between the two germline ends. There are 14 residues in the CDR3. CDR1 is KGHSH and CDR2 is LQKENI in the germline V gene. The CDR3, as DNA: TGTGCCAGCTCACCGGGGGCGAATAATGAAAAACTGTTTTTT. This translates into CASSPGANNEKLFF.

The chain carries TRBV12-5 and TRBJ2-3; 10 bases are a match to TRBD1. V lost 8 bases to trimming and J lost 4 bases; unmatched junction nucleotides: 6. This CDR3 spans 14 amino acids. Germline V gene data show CDR1 as LGHNT and CDR2 as FRNRAP. The CDR3 nucleotides are TGTGCTAGTACCCGGGACAGGGGATCAGATACGCAGTATTTT. This codes for CASTRDRGSDTQYF.

This chain connects TRBV18 to TRBJ1-1; D uncertain. With 6 bases removed from V and 0 bases from J, the gap between germline ends came to 8 bases. The germline gives CDR1 KGHSH, CDR2 LQKENI. The CDR3 runs to 13 residues. In DNA form, the CDR3 reads TGTGCCAGCTCCCCATTGATGAACACTGAAGCTTTCTTT. Protein sequence: CASSPLMNTEAFF. Based on the CDR3 plus reference TRBV18 and TRBJ1-1, the full variable domain is NAGVMQNPRHLVRRRGQEARLRCSPMKGHSHVYWYRQLPEEGLKFMVYLQKENIIDESGMPKERFSAEFPKEGPSILRIQQVVRGDSAAYFCASSPLMNTEAFFGQGTRLTVV.

V usage is TRBV7-9 and J usage is TRBJ2-7; D gene uncertain. CDR1 and CDR2 (germline): SEHNR, FQNEAQ (reference sequence). This CDR3 comprises 16 residues. With 5 bases removed from V and 6 bases from J, the gap between germline ends came to 23 bases. The CDR3 loop reads CASSHGTGPKPFEQYF. CDR3 sequence (DNA): TGTGCCAGCAGCCATGGAACCGGGCCAAAACCCTTCGAGCAGTACTTC.